This TCR beta chain was recovered during a study of blood T cells in healthy people across ages. Using a J-beta primer mix together with a sample-barcoded 5' primer, a second PCR was run for roughly 7 to 11 cycles. Any given sample supplied a minimum of 2.5 million CDR3-containing paired-end reads. TCRdb passed the 5' RACE reads through MiXCR, listing each CDR3 protein once. This sample has 450,000 to 650,000 distinct CDR3 sequences, with less than 25% found just once. Study findings and constraints: Observed TCR beta diversity showed a strong correlation with the percentage of naive T cells as measured by flow cytometry.

From germline, CDR1 is SSHAT and CDR2 FNYEAQ (reference sequence). The CDR3 has 15 residues. Isolating PBMCs gave at least 6 million of these cells per sample. In its sample, this clonotype was seen many times. Its specificity is not known. At one end, the junction sequence differs from germline, possibly due to a read error. The sample was also reused in another study, on T cells of mothers and their children.

The receptor was isolated from a boy between 10 and 17 years old in good health. Sequencing used blood. This sequence joins TRBV7-7 and TRBJ2-5, with 9 bases matching TRBD2. The CDR3: CASSLLAGVQETQYF. The CDR3 region has the DNA TGTGCTAGCAGCTTATTAGCGGGGGTTCAAGAGACCCAGTACTTC.